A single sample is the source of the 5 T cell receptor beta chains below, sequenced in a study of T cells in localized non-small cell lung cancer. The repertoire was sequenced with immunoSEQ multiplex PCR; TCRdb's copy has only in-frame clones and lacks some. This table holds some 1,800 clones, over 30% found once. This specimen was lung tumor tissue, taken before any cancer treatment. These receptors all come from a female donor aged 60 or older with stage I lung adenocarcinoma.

The CDR3: CASRRGAETQYF. The CDR3 DNA reads as TGTGCCTCCAGGCGGGGGGCTGAGACCCAGTACTTC. The rearrangement links TRBV19 to TRBJ2-5, with 8 bases identical to TRBD2. Germline CDR1 reads LNHDA; CDR2 reads SQIVND (reference sequence). J was trimmed by 5 bases and V by 11 bases; bases with no gene match: 7. This CDR3 spans 12 amino acids.

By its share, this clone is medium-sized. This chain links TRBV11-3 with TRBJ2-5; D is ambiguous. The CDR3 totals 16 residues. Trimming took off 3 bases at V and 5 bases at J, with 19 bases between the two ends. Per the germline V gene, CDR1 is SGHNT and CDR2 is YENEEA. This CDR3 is CASSLSARSRSETQYF. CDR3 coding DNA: TGTGCCAGCAGCTTGTCTGCGCGCTCAAGATCGGAGACCCAGTACTTC.

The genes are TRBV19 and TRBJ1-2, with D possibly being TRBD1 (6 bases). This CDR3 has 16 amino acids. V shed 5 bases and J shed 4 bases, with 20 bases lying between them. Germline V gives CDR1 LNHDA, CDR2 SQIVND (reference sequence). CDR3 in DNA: TGTGCCAGTAGTGGGGGCTTGGGTAGGGGCTTCTATGGCTACACCTTC. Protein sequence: CASSGGLGRGFYGYTF.

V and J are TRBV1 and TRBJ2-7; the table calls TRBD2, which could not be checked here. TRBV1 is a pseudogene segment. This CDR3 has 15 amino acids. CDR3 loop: CASSPPGLAGAGQYF. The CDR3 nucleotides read TGCGCCAGCAGCCCGCCGGGACTAGCGGGAGCCGGGCAGTACTTC.

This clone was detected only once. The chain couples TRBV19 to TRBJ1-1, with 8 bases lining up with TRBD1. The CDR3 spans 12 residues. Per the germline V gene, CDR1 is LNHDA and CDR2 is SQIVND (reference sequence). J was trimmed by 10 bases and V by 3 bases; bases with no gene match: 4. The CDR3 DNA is TGTGCCAGTAGTATTATCGACAGGGGAGCTTTCTTT. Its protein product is CASSIIDRGAFF.